The sample holds a few counts of the clone carrying this T cell receptor beta chain. This specimen comes from a study of blood T cell repertoires in COVID-19. Whole-study context: The United States, Italy and Spain provided the acute and convalescent COVID-19 samples.

This table comes from immunoSEQ multiplex PCR, and its TCRdb copy is limited to in-frame clones, with some not included. The sample yields 60,000 to 85,000 clones, 80% to 90% seen once. CDR1 is SGHTA and CDR2 is FQGNSA in the germline V gene. Trimming stripped 7 bases from V and 10 bases from J, with 22 bases between. This CDR3 comprises 14 residues. The receptor comes from a man aged 45-65 years with active COVID-19. The rearrangement links TRBV7-2 to TRBJ1-2, with a weak D call TRBD1 (5 bases). The sample comprised peripheral blood. The CDR3 loop reads CASTPAGGLVDYTF. CDR3 in DNA: TGTGCCAGCACCCCCGCCGGGGGTCTGGTCGACTACACCTTC.